This passage covers 4 T cell receptor beta chains from one sample sequenced in a study of long-term antiretroviral therapy in people with HIV. The authors ran the immunoSEQ assay, v3.0, at survey level. TCRdb's copy holds only in-frame clones and misses some; the assay was immunoSEQ multiplex PCR. The sample lists over 20,000 clones; approximately 84% were seen once. Sequencing was performed on unsorted PBMCs, taken 0.5 years after starting antiretroviral therapy. The receptors here all came from a man aged 18 to 35 with HIV.

A single count supports this clone. The chain combines TRBV4-2 with TRBJ1-2; TRBD1 agrees at 8 bases. This CDR3 spans 17 amino acids. V shed 0 bases and J 3 bases; nucleotides not matched to a gene: 9. CDR1 and CDR2 (germline): LGHNA, YNFKEQ. The CDR3 reads CASSQDTDQGAYYGYTF. CDR3 nucleotide sequence: TGTGCCAGCAGCCAAGATACAGATCAGGGGGCTTACTATGGCTACACCTTC.

The chain carries TRBV5-4 and TRBJ2-7; possibly TRBD1 or TRBD2 for D (7 bases each). Germline assignment: CDR1 SGHNT and CDR2 YYREEE (reference sequence). CDR3 length: 13 residues. Trimming stripped 5 bases from V and 7 bases from J, with 16 bases between. The CDR3 loop reads CASSLRQGGEQYF. CDR3 nucleotide sequence: TGTGCCAGCAGTTTGAGACAGGGAGGGGAGCAGTACTTC.

This clone appeared a single time. The rearrangement joins TRBV28 to TRBJ1-5; D is possibly TRBD1 (5 bases). Trimming took 5 bases from V and 0 from J, leaving 11 bases between them. CDR1 is MDHEN, CDR2 SYDVKM, per germline. CDR3 length: 15 residues. The chain's CDR3 is CASSPGTFSNQPQHF. The CDR3 DNA sequence: TGTGCCAGCAGTCCTGGGACCTTTAGCAATCAGCCCCAGCATTTT. The variable domain in full, completed from reference TRBV28 and TRBJ1-5, reads DVKVTQSSRYLVKRTGEKVFLECVQDMDHENMFWYRQDPGLGLRLIYFSYDVKMKEKGDIPEGYSVSREKKERFSLILESASTNQTSMYLCASSPGTFSNQPQHFGDGTRLSIL.

This clone was found a few times. The chain combines TRBV4-1 with TRBJ2-2; TRBD2 agrees at 11 bases. The CDR3 length is 15 residues. J gave up 6 bases and V 2 bases, and 2 bases lay outside the gene matches. Per the germline V gene, CDR1 is MGHRA and CDR2 is YSYEKL. For the CDR3, the DNA is TGCGCCAGCAGCCAACCGGGACTAGCGGCCGGGGAGCTGTTTTTT. Its protein product is CASSQPGLAAGELFF.